The 2 T cell receptor beta chains reported below all come from one sample, sequenced in a study of control samples from healthy donors and cancer patients. Assay: immunoSEQ multiplex PCR; the TCRdb copy retains only in-frame clones and omits some. The sample lists 100,000 to 150,000 clones; 70% to 90% were seen once. The specimen sequenced was blood. These receptor sequences come from a man aged 55 to 69 in good health.

This chain links TRBV7-8 with TRBJ1-3; TRBD1 might be the D (5 bases). The V end lost 5 bases, the J end lost 2 bases, and 16 bases lay between the germline ends. The CDR3 runs to 16 residues. Germline V gene sequence: CDR1 SGHVS, CDR2 FQNEAQ. CDR3 amino acids: CASSPLSAGTGNTIYF. CDR3 coding DNA: TGTGCCAGCAGCCCTTTAAGTGCAGGGACTGGAAACACCATATATTTT.

The chain employs TRBV14 and TRBJ1-1; no clear D. This CDR3 contains 11 residues. V lost 2 bases, J lost 7 bases, and 5 bases lay in between. Germline V gene lookup returns CDR1 SGHDN and CDR2 FVKESK. The CDR3 DNA sequence: TGTGCCAGCAGCCAATGGAATGAAGCTTTCTTT. Translating gives CASSQWNEAFF.